The clone carrying this T cell receptor beta chain was picked up a small number of times. The ends were cut back, 5 bases at V and 1 base at J, with 14 bases in the middle. This CDR3 region has 15 residues. Germline V lookup: CDR1 MNHNS, CDR2 SASEGT. This sample is part of a study of molecular identifiers for immune sequencing clone quantification. TCRdb fed the PCR reads into MiXCR, producing one record per CDR3 protein. The sample comprises some 680,000 distinct CDR3 sequences, around 25% of which are singletons, and around 0.78% rests with the top ten. The receptor's source is a human donor in good health. Some libraries in this study had Jurkat cell RNA spiked in. The specimen was naive CD8+ T cells from blood, with Jurkat cell RNA spiked in. Subset indicated: FACS-sorted CD8+CD4-CCR7+CD45RA+ naive T cells. J is TRBJ1-1 and V is TRBV6-1; TRBD1 is a possible D gene (6 bases). CDR3 residues: CASSTNWGQNTEAFF. CDR3 sequence (DNA): TGTGCCAGCAGTACCAATTGGGGGCAGAACACTGAAGCTTTCTTT.